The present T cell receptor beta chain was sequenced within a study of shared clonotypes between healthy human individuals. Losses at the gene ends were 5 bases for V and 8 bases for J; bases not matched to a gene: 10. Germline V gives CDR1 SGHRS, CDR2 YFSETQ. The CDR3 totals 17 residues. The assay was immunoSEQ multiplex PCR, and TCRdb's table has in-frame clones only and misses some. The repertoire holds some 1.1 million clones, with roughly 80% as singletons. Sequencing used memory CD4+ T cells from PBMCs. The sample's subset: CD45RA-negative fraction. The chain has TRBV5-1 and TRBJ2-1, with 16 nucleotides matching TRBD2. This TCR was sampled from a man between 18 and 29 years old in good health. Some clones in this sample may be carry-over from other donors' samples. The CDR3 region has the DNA TGCGCCAGCAGTTCCGGGACTAGCGGGAGGGCCGGGCATGAGCAGTTCTTC. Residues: CASSSGTSGRAGHEQFF.